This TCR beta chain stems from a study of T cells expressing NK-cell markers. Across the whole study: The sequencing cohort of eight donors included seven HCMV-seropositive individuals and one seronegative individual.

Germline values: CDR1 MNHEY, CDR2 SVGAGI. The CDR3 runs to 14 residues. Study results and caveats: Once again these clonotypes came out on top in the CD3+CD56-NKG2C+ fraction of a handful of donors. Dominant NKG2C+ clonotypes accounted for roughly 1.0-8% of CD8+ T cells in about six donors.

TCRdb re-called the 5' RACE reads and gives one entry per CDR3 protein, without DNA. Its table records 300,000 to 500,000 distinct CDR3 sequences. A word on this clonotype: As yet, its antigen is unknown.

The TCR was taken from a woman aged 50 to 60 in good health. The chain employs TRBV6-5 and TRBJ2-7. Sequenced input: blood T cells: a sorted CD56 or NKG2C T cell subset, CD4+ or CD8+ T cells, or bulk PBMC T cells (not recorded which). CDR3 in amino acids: CASSYSTFAYEQYF.